One T cell receptor beta chain is described in this entry. Its antigen is still unknown. This record comes from a study of blood T cells in healthy people across ages. Regarding the study as a whole: Diversity was estimated from one million T cells, and these estimates were considered underestimates.

Together with a sample-barcoded 5' primer, a J-beta primer mix was included in a second PCR lasting about 6 to 11 cycles. Each CDR3 protein is one row after TCRdb ran MiXCR on the 5' RACE reads. The sample consists of under 850,000 distinct CDR3 sequences, under 40% of them appearing once. V was shortened by 1 base and J by 0 bases, with 13 bases between the two germline ends. Germline V gives CDR1 DFQATT, CDR2 SNEGSKA (reference sequence). This CDR3 has 16 residues. The source is a man in his late teens or twenties in good health. Sequencing used blood. V and J are TRBV20-1 and TRBJ2-1, with D perhaps matching TRBD1 or TRBD2 (5 bases each). The CDR3 DNA follows: TGCAGTGCTAGAGTTCCGGGGACCCGCTCCTACAATGAGCAGTTCTTC. This translates into CSARVPGTRSYNEQFF.